These T cell receptor beta chains were read from a single sample in a study of memory CD4+ T cells and cytomegalovirus serostatus. Clones were sequenced by immunoSEQ multiplex PCR, and TCRdb holds only the in-frame ones, with some missing. The profile covers 40,000 to 50,000 clones, with around four fifths appearing a single time and approximately 0.96% taken by the ten largest. Sequencing was performed on memory CD4+ T cells from blood. The origin of the receptors is an adult in good health and CMV-seronegative. Both conserved end residues are part of each CDR3. A D gene is named only where the DNA matches it firmly. A clone size is listed for some rows: how often the clone was seen (once, few, many), or a class if it is expanded.

>TRBJ2-5|-|-|TRBV28
CASSYLGRKTMEQYF
TGTGCCAGCAGTTACCTAGGACGAAAGACTATGGAGCAGTACTTC
>TRBJ2-3|-|TRBD2|TRBV28
CASSLAGVNTDTQYF
TGTGCCAGCAGTTTAGCGGGGGTGAACACAGATACGCAGTATTTT
>TRBJ2-5|-|TRBD2|TRBV28
CASTLGGRGAQETQYF
TGTGCCAGCACCCTGGGAGGGCGGGGGGCTCAAGAGACCCAGTACTTC
>TRBJ2-2|-|-|TRBV10-2
CASGDRDLDTGELFF
TGCGCCAGCGGAGACAGGGACTTGGACACCGGGGAGCTGTTTTTT
>TRBJ1-5|once|-|TRBV28
CASSLEYQPQHF
TGTGCCAGCAGTTTAGAGTATCAGCCCCAGCATTTT
>TRBJ2-3|-|-|TRBV4-3
CASSQVSLSTDTQYF
TGCGCCAGCAGCCAAGTGTCATTGAGCACAGATACGCAGTATTTT
>TRBJ1-1|-|-|TRBV5-1
CASSLWTADNTEAFF
TGCGCCAGCAGCTTATGGACAGCAGATAACACTGAAGCTTTCTTT
>TRBJ1-2|medium-sized|TRBD1|TRBV4-1
CASSPGQGGLYGYTF
TGCGCCAGCAGCCCTGGACAGGGGGGACTCTATGGCTACACCTTC
>TRBJ2-3|-|-|TRBV5-6
CASSFPIHADTQYF
TGTGCCAGCAGCTTTCCCATACACGCAGATACGCAGTATTTT
>TRBJ1-2|-|-|TRBV30
CAWTLRAIYGYTF
TGTGCCTGGACTTTACGGGCGATCTATGGCTACACCTTC
>TRBJ1-4|-|TRBD1|TRBV6-1
CASSTYRDRREKLFF
TGTGCCAGCAGCACCTACCGGGACAGAAGGGAAAAACTGTTTTTT
>TRBJ2-3|-|-|TRBV18
CASSPRTGTDTQYF
TGTGCCAGCTCACCACGGACAGGCACAGATACGCAGTATTTT
>TRBJ2-5|-|TRBD2|TRBV10-3
CASSGGETQYF
TGTGCCTCTAGCGGGGGGGAGACCCAGTACTTC
>TRBJ2-5|-|-|TRBV5-1
CASSLEVLRQETQYF
TGCGCCAGCAGCTTGGAGGTTCTGAGGCAAGAGACCCAGTACTTC
>TRBJ1-1|-|TRBD1|TRBV7-9
CASSVQGAATEAFF
TGTGCCAGCAGCGTTCAGGGGGCCGCCACTGAAGCTTTCTTT
>TRBJ2-7|-|-|TRBV28
CASWSPGSSYEQYF
TGTGCCAGCTGGTCCCCAGGGTCCTCCTACGAGCAGTACTTC
>TRBJ1-1|-|-|TRBV5-1
CASSLAGSGDNTEAFF
TGCGCCAGCAGCTTGGCAGGGTCAGGGGATAACACTGAAGCTTTCTTT
>TRBJ2-7|-|-|TRBV9
CASSDGNTYEQYF
TGTGCCAGCAGCGACGGGAATACCTACGAGCAGTACTTC
>TRBJ2-7|-|-|TRBV25-1
CASSESMVGSSYEQYF
TGTGCCAGCAGTGAATCTATGGTTGGGAGCTCCTACGAGCAGTACTTC
>TRBJ2-3|-|-|TRBV6-4
CASSVEGKVTDTQYF
TGTGCCAGCAGTGTAGAGGGAAAGGTGACAGATACGCAGTATTTT
>TRBJ2-3|-|TRBD2|TRBV30
CAWSPAGGGSGDTQYF
TGTGCCTGGAGTCCGGCCGGGGGGGGAAGTGGAGATACGCAGTATTTT
>TRBJ2-7|once|-|TRBV18
CASSPKRAGTYEQYF
TGTGCCAGCTCCCCTAAGCGGGCTGGGACCTACGAGCAGTACTTC
>TRBJ2-1|-|-|TRBV2
CASMGYFGNEQFF
-
>TRBJ2-5|-|-|TRBV7-3
CASSLTIQETQYF
TGTGCCAGCAGCTTAACAATCCAAGAGACCCAGTACTTC
>TRBJ1-5|-|-|TRBV7-2
CASSLRTSGWNQPQHF
TGTGCCAGCAGCTTGAGGACGTCAGGGTGGAATCAGCCCCAGCATTTT
>TRBJ2-6|-|-|TRBV19
CASSISRPNSGANVLTF
TGTGCCAGTAGTATCTCGAGGCCAAACTCTGGGGCCAACGTCCTGACTTTC
>TRBJ2-2|-|-|TRBV5-1
CASSLRLASARTGELFF
TGCGCCAGCAGCTTAAGGTTGGCCTCCGCACGGACCGGGGAGCTGTTTTTT
>TRBJ1-1|-|-|TRBV6-6
CASRDGPMNTEAFF
TGTGCCAGCAGGGACGGTCCGATGAACACTGAAGCTTTCTTT
>TRBJ2-7|few|-|TRBV6-1
CASSESGSGQYF
TGTGCCAGCAGTGAGAGCGGGTCGGGGCAGTACTTC
>TRBJ1-1|-|-|TRBV4-2
CASSLQRGASGTEAFF
TGTGCCAGCAGCCTACAACGGGGGGCCTCGGGCACTGAAGCTTTCTTT
>TRBJ2-7|-|-|TRBV5-1
CASSLEWGATDEQYF
TGCGCCAGCAGCTTGGAGTGGGGGGCCACGGACGAGCAGTACTTC
>TRBJ1-2|few|TRBD1|TRBV2
CASAPGQVFIGYTF
TGTGCCAGCGCCCCGGGACAGGTATTCATCGGCTACACCTTC
>TRBJ2-2|medium-sized|-|TRBV7-2
CASSLGANTGELFF
TGTGCCAGCAGCTTAGGGGCGAACACCGGGGAGCTGTTTTTT
>TRBJ2-2|-|-|TRBV28
CASIANTGELFF
TGTGCCAGCATCGCGAACACCGGGGAGCTGTTTTTT
>TRBJ1-5|-|-|TRBV6-5
CASTKTPRNNQPQHF
TGTGCCAGCACCAAAACCCCCCGAAACAATCAGCCCCAGCATTTT
>TRBJ2-1|-|-|TRBV7-2
CASTKQGGGQLNEQFF
TGTGCCAGCACCAAACAGGGCGGGGGTCAGTTAAATGAGCAGTTCTTC
>TRBJ1-1|-|-|TRBV4-1
CASSRSRDKPRSTEAFF
TGCGCCAGCAGCCGATCCCGGGACAAACCCCGGAGCACTGAAGCTTTCTTT
>TRBJ1-6|few|-|TRBV29-1
CSVRTALTSPLHF
TGCAGCGTGAGGACAGCCCTAACTTCACCCCTCCACTTT
>TRBJ1-1|-|TRBD1|TRBV28
CASSPFRGLLNTEAFF
TGTGCCAGCAGTCCTTTCAGGGGGCTCTTGAACACTGAAGCTTTCTTT
>TRBJ1-2|-|TRBD1|TRBV29-1
CSVGRGTGENGYTF
TGCAGCGTCGGCCGTGGGACAGGGGAGAATGGCTACACCTTC
>TRBJ1-1|few|-|TRBV9
CASSGRGPEGAFF
TGTGCCAGCAGCGGACGGGGGCCAGAAGGAGCTTTCTTT
>TRBJ1-5|-|-|TRBV19
CASSISGLQPQHF
TGTGCCAGTAGTATATCGGGGCTTCAGCCCCAGCATTTT
>TRBJ1-2|-|-|TRBV27
CASSSQGENGYTF
TGTGCCAGCAGTTCCCAGGGCGAGAATGGCTACACCTTC
>TRBJ1-2|few|-|TRBV7-2
CASSPYVDNYGYTF
TGTGCCAGCAGCCCTTACGTCGACAACTATGGCTACACCTTC
>TRBJ1-3|-|-|TRBV4-3
CASSQARYSGNTIYF
TGCGCCAGCAGCCAAGCCAGGTACTCTGGAAACACCATATATTTT
>TRBJ2-5|-|-|TRBV6-1
CASSVPGLQETQYF
TGTGCCAGCAGTGTTCCAGGACTCCAAGAGACCCAGTACTTC
>TRBJ2-1|-|TRBD2|TRBV19
CASSIDRSGGYNEQFF
TGTGCCAGTAGTATAGATCGGAGCGGGGGCTACAATGAGCAGTTCTTC
>TRBJ1-5|-|-|TRBV7-6
CASSAYFNQPQHF
TGTGCCAGCAGCGCCTACTTCAATCAGCCCCAGCATTTT
>TRBJ2-4|-|TRBD2|TRBV29-1
CSVVSQRGVGAKNIQYF
TGCAGCGTTGTCTCCCAGCGGGGGGTTGGGGCCAAAAACATTCAGTACTTC
>TRBJ1-4|few|-|TRBV19
CASSFGWGATEEKLFF
TGTGCCAGTAGTTTCGGATGGGGTGCCACCGAGGAAAAACTGTTTTTT
>TRBJ2-7|-|TRBD2|TRBV20-1
CSVGRGVQQYF
TGCAGTGTTGGCCGGGGGGTCCAGCAGTACTTC